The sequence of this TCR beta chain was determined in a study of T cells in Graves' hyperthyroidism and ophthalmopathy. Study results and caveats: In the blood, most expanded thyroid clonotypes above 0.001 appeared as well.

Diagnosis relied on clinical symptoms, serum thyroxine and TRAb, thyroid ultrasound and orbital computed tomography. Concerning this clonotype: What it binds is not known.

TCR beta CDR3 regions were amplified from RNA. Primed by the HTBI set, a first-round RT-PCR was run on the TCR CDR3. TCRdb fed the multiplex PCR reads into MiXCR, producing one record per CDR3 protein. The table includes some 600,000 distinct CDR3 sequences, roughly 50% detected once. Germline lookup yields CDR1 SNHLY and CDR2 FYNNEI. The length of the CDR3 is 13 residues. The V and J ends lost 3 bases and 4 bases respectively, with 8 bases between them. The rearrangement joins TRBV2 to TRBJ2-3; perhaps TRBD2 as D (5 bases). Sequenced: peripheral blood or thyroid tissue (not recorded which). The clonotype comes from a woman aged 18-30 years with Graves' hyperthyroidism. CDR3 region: CASSDASPDTQYF. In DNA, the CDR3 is TGTGCCAGCAGTGACGCTAGCCCAGATACGCAGTATTTT.